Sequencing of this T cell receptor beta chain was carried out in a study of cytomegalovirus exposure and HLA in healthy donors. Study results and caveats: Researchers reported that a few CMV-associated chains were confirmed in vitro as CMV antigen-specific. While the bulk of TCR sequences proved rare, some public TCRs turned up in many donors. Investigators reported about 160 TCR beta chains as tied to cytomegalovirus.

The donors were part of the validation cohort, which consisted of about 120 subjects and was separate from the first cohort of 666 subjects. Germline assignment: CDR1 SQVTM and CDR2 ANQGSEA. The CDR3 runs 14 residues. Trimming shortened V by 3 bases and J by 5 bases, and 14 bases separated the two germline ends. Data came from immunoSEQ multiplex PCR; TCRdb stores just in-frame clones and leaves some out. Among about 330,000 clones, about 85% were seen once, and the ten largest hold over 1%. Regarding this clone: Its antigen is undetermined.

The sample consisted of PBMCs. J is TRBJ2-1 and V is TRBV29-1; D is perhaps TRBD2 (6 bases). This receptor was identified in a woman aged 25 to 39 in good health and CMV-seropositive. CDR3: CSVESLRRDNEQFF. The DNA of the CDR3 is TGCAGCGTTGAGAGCTTAAGGAGGGACAATGAGCAGTTCTTC.